The T cell receptor (beta chain) described here comes from a study of blood T cell repertoires in COVID-19 (dated by TCRdb to the early 2020s). With regard to the full study: The collaborator samples originated in the United States, Italy and Spain and spanned the acute and convalescent phases of COVID-19. The sample metadata nearly always contained a de-identified subject ID, COVID-19 status, age in years and sex. The dataset comprised deeply sampled blood TCRbeta repertoires from subjects exposed to, actively infected with, or recovered from COVID-19. The samples were drawn from the first 160 participants of the ongoing ImmuneRACE study and from some 1,300 subjects provided by 6 global collaborators. The repertoires were made available in a free public database intended to serve as a resource for research on the immune response to SARS-CoV-2. The material from the prospective study consisted of cDNA or gDNA derived from T cells, B-cell-depleted T cells, or PBMCs. Where available, HLA class I and class II types were taken from metadata supplied by the sample provider and were not determined by assay-based typing. The research as a whole found: The quantity of clinical and demographic metadata differed by source and by participant and was supplied without curation.

Participants in the prospective study were aged about 18 to 95 years, lived in 20 to 30 United States geographic areas, and enrolled through a virtual design. In the prospective study, participants were assigned to cohorts based on the clinical history participants reported in a screening survey and a study questionnaire. Exposed participants were defined as having been in contact with someone with a PCR-confirmed or clinician-diagnosed COVID-19 case within 2 weeks of study entry. Each participant in the prospective study had whole blood, serum and a nasopharyngeal or oropharyngeal swab collected by mobile phlebotomists. Prospective study participants could optionally give additional blood draws and questionnaires over an approximately 2-month period. Before DNA extraction, blood samples from the prospective study were shipped at room temperature or frozen. The immunoSEQ Assay, a bias-controlled multiplex PCR, was used to amplify TCRbeta CDR3 regions from genomic DNA. In the authors' own workflow: The number of nucleated cells in each sample was estimated from the amplification of reference gene primers within the assay. Sequence reads were collapsed and filtered to measure the absolute abundance of every unique TCRbeta CDR3 rearrangement. Productive Simpson clonality was computed per sample as the square root of Simpson's diversity index over productive rearrangements. TCRdb provides this immuneACCESS table in a form limited to in-frame rearrangements. Some clones are lacking; in checked studies, under half of them reflect an unresolved V gene, and why the rest are absent is not known. That table is the source of V, J and clone size, and D and trimming were worked out from the DNA. Present in this sample are around 270,000 clones, 80% to 90% of which were seen just once. The ten top clones hold 3% to 3.5% of the sample.

Measured from the cysteine to the phenylalanine, the CDR3 is 14 residues long. The DNA shown is the 42-base CDR3, in frame from base 1. Trimming leaves V shorter by 4 bases and J shorter by 10 bases, with the junction holding 11 bases beyond the gene matches. The germline V gene encodes CDR1 SGDLS and CDR2 YYNGEE. Turning to this clone: The target of this receptor is not known. No much larger clone is present one base from it, and per-base qualities are unavailable.

What was sequenced was PBMCs or T cells enriched from blood (not recorded which). The sequence joins TRBV9 to TRBJ2-1; TRBD2 fits 7 bases in the junction. This clonotype originated in a woman aged 35 to 49 who had been exposed to COVID-19. The sequence in DNA is TGTGCCAGCAGCACCCGGACTAGTTTAGGGGAGCAGTTCTTC. It translates as CASSTRTSLGEQFF.